These 32 T cell receptor beta chains came from one sample sequenced in a study of T cells in localized non-small cell lung cancer. Produced via immunoSEQ multiplex PCR; TCRdb's table is partial and in-frame only. The data show 18,000 or so clones, under 85% seen once. The sequencing used peripheral blood, collected before any cancer treatment. These TCRs come from a female donor at least 60 years old with stage I lung adenocarcinoma.

The chain combines TRBV4-2 with TRBJ2-3; 11 bases match TRBD2. The germline V gene encodes CDR1 LGHNA and CDR2 YNFKEQ. This CDR3 contains 15 residues. Germline trimming cut 3 bases from V and 4 bases from J; bases unmatched to any gene: 3. CDR3: CASSQSGLAADTQYF. For the CDR3, the DNA is TGTGCCAGCAGCCAGTCGGGACTAGCGGCAGATACGCAGTATTTT.

The chain recombines TRBV4-1 with TRBJ1-1; D is possibly TRBD1 (6 bases). The CDR3 extends over 12 amino acids. The germline gives CDR1 MGHRA, CDR2 YSYEKL. The V end lost 2 bases, the J end lost 8 bases, and 9 bases lay between the germline ends. The CDR3 DNA is TGCGCCAGCAGCCAAATACAGGGAGAAGCTTTCTTT. It specifies CASSQIQGEAFF.

This chain links TRBV29-1 with TRBJ2-6; 9 positions match TRBD1. V trimming: 4 bases; J trimming: 2 bases; junction bases outside the gene matches: 6. The CDR3 has 16 amino acids. Germline loops: CDR1 SQVTM, CDR2 ANQGSEA. DNA of the CDR3: TGCAGCGTTGGGTCGAGGACAGGGGCTGGGGCCAACGTCCTGACTTTC. Translation gives CSVGSRTGAGANVLTF.

Of note for this clone: At one end, the junction sequence differs from germline, possibly due to a read error. The chain employs TRBV11-3 and TRBJ2-1; weak D call: TRBD2 (7 bases). Per germline, CDR1 SGHNT and CDR2 YENEEA. The CDR3 spans 16 residues. CDR3 protein: CASSRGASGSSNEQFF. In nucleotides, the CDR3 is TGTGCCAGCAGTAGGGGGGCTAGCGGATCCTCCAATGAGCAGTTCTTC. Drawing the rest from reference TRBV11-3 and TRBJ2-1, the complete variable domain is EAGVVQSPRYKIIEKKQPVAFWCNPISGHNTLYWYLQNLGQGPELLIRYENEEAVDDSQLPKDRFSAERLKGVDSTLKIQPAELGDSAVYLCASSRGASGSSNEQFFGPGTRLTVL.

V and J are TRBV15 and TRBJ1-2; TRBD1 agrees at 9 bases. Trimming at V came to 3 bases and at J to 4 bases, leaving 3 bases not matched to a gene. Germline CDR1 and CDR2: LNHNV and YYDKDF (reference sequence). CDR3 length equals 14 residues. CDR3: CATSRTGGFYGYTF. DNA of the CDR3: TGTGCCACCAGCAGGACAGGGGGATTCTATGGCTACACCTTC. Full variable domain (missing parts from reference TRBV15 and TRBJ1-2): DAMVIQNPRYQVTQFGKPVTLSCSQTLNHNVMYWYQQKSSQAPKLLFHYYDKDFNNEADTPDNFQSRRPNTSFCFLDIRSPGLGDTAMYLCATSRTGGFYGYTFGSGTRLTVV.

The rearrangement joins TRBV2 to TRBJ2-3; TRBD2 matches at 7 bases. V lost 7 bases, J lost 4 bases, and 8 bases stayed unmatched. CDR1 is SNHLY and CDR2 is FYNNEI in the germline V gene. CDR3 length equals 14 residues. CDR3 in DNA: TGTGCCAGCACAGATGGGCGGGGGTCAGATACGCAGTATTTT. Translation gives CASTDGRGSDTQYF.

The V call is TRBV4-3, the J call TRBJ2-1; D unclear. Germline values: CDR1 LGHNA, CDR2 YSLEER. CDR3 length: 12 residues. The germline V and J ends were trimmed by 0 bases and 8 bases, with 5 bases remaining between them. This CDR3 is CASSQDSDEQFF. For the CDR3, the DNA is TGCGCCAGCAGCCAAGATTCCGATGAGCAGTTCTTC.

The J gene is TRBJ2-7, the V gene TRBV7-8; no clear D gene. V was shortened by 5 bases and J by 2 bases, with 10 bases between the two germline ends. Germline CDR1 and CDR2: SGHVS and FQNEAQ. This CDR3 is 13 amino acids long. The CDR3 DNA reads TGTGCCAGCAGCGCAACCCAGACCTACGAGCAGTACTTC. Protein: CASSATQTYEQYF.

J is TRBJ2-1 and V is TRBV6-6; D is unresolved. This CDR3 comprises 13 residues. V lost 5 bases, J lost 9 bases, and 14 bases lay in between. The germline gives CDR1 MNHNY, CDR2 SVGAGI (reference sequence). The CDR3 DNA follows: TGTGCCAGCAGTACTCGTCGCCAGAGTGAGCAGTTCTTC. Amino acid sequence: CASSTRRQSEQFF.

The chain recombines TRBV6-5 with TRBJ2-1; D gene uncertain. CDR1 and CDR2 (germline): MNHEY, SVGAGI. The CDR3 runs 13 residues. The germline V and J ends were trimmed by 2 bases and 10 bases, with 12 bases remaining between them. The CDR3 reads CASSYDGTGEQFF. CDR3 DNA sequence: TGTGCCAGCAGTTACGACGGTACCGGAGAGCAGTTCTTC.

This clone was detected once. The gene calls are TRBV5-6 and TRBJ1-6; TRBD1 might be the D (5 bases). Germline loops: CDR1 SGHDT, CDR2 YYEEEE. Trimming removed 6 bases at V and 7 bases at J, with 11 bases between. The CDR3 consists of 13 residues. The CDR3 region has the DNA TGTGCCAGCACCCGGGACCCCAATTCACCCCTCCACTTT. It codes for CASTRDPNSPLHF.

This chain connects TRBV6-5 to TRBJ2-7; D uncertain. The V gene lost 2 bases and the J gene lost 3 bases, with 11 bases spanning the gap. CDR3 length: 14 residues. Per the germline V gene, CDR1 is MNHEY and CDR2 is SVGAGI. CDR3 bases: TGTGCCAGCAGTTACGTCGACGTCGGCTACGAGCAGTACTTC. It translates to CASSYVDVGYEQYF.

The chain employs TRBV5-6 and TRBJ2-4, with a weak D call TRBD1 (5 bases). The ends were cut back, 4 bases at V and 0 bases at J, with 14 bases in the middle. Germline V gives CDR1 SGHDT, CDR2 YYEEEE. The CDR3 consists of 16 residues. Here the CDR3 DNA reads TGTGCCAGCAGCAAGGACACAACCCTAGCCAAAAACATTCAGTACTTC. It yields the protein CASSKDTTLAKNIQYF. Drawing the rest from reference TRBV5-6 and TRBJ2-4, the complete variable domain is DAGVTQSPTHLIKTRGQQVTLRCSPKSGHDTVSWYQQALGQGPQFIFQYYEEEERQRGNFPDRFSGHQFPNYSSELNVNALLLGDSALYLCASSKDTTLAKNIQYFGAGTRLSVL.

The V call is TRBV5-1, the J call TRBJ2-3; maybe TRBD1 (6 bases). The CDR3 length is 15 residues. The ends were cut back, 3 bases at V and 1 base at J, with 12 bases in the middle. The germline V gene has CDR1 SGHRS and CDR2 YFSETQ. CDR3 nucleotide sequence: TGCGCCAGCAGCTCAAGGGGGATAGGCACAGATACGCAGTATTTT. Translating gives CASSSRGIGTDTQYF. Full variable domain (missing parts from reference TRBV5-1 and TRBJ2-3): KAGVTQTPRYLIKTRGQQVTLSCSPISGHRSVSWYQQTPGQGLQFLFEYFSETQRNKGNFPGRFSGRQFSNSRSEMNVSTLELGDSALYLCASSSRGIGTDTQYFGPGTRLTVL.

CDR3: CASKLRDRGNIQYF. The CDR3 bases are TGTGCCAGCAAACTCCGGGACAGGGGAAACATTCAGTACTTC. This rearrangement joins TRBV27 to TRBJ2-4, with 10 bases that match TRBD1. The CDR3 runs 14 residues. CDR1 MNHEY and CDR2 SMNVEV come from the germline V gene (reference sequence). V gave up 7 bases and J gave up 6 bases; unmatched junction bases: 6.

This clone was observed a single time. CDR3 in amino acids: CASSLVAGGYLAKNIQYF. The CDR3 nucleotides are TGTGCCAGCAGCTTAGTTGCAGGGGGCTATTTAGCCAAAAACATTCAGTACTTC. The chain recombines TRBV11-2 with TRBJ2-4; TRBD1 aligns across 8 bases. Looked up from germline, CDR1 is SGHAT and CDR2 is FQNNGV. The V gene end was trimmed by 1 base and the J gene end by 0 bases; junction bases not matched to a gene: 8. This CDR3 is built from 18 residues.

The rearrangement links TRBV6-1 to TRBJ1-5; no reliable D call. V lost 6 bases and J lost 2, with 11 bases in between. Germline V gene lookup returns CDR1 MNHNS and CDR2 SASEGT. The CDR3 spans 14 residues. The chain's CDR3 is CASRRDVRNQPQHF. DNA for the CDR3: TGTGCCAGCAGGAGGGATGTTCGCAATCAGCCCCAGCATTTT.

The chain combines TRBV5-1 with TRBJ2-3; TRBD2 matches 7 bases. The V gene's germline CDR1 is SGHRS and CDR2 YFSETQ. V lost 4 bases to trimming and J lost 8 bases; unmatched junction nucleotides: 13. The CDR3 has 15 residues. The CDR3 bases are TGCGCCAGCAGCCCCTACCCGGGGGGTTTTTTTACGCAGTATTTT. Translating it yields CASSPYPGGFFTQYF. The complete variable domain, with remaining parts taken from reference TRBV5-1 and TRBJ2-3, reads KAGVTQTPRYLIKTRGQQVTLSCSPISGHRSVSWYQQTPGQGLQFLFEYFSETQRNKGNFPGRFSGRQFSNSRSEMNVSTLELGDSALYLCASSPYPGGFFTQYFGPGTRLTVL.

This clone was counted only a few times. The V call is TRBV30, the J call TRBJ1-5; D might be TRBD1 (6 bases). CDR1 is GTSNPN and CDR2 is SVGIG in the germline V gene (reference sequence). The V end was cut by 0 bases, the J end by 5 bases, with 8 bases between. The CDR3 has 13 amino acids. CDR3 in DNA: TGTGCCTGGAGTGTAAACAGGGATCAGCCCCAGCATTTT. This gives the protein CAWSVNRDQPQHF.

This chain links TRBV6-6 with TRBJ2-3; D perhaps matches TRBD1 (5 bases). CDR3 length: 14 amino acids. V shed 0 bases and J shed 9 bases, with 13 bases lying between them. Looked up from germline, CDR1 is MNHNY and CDR2 is SVGAGI (reference sequence). CDR3 in DNA: TGTGCCAGCAGTTACTCGAGTGGACACATGACGCAGTATTTT. Amino acid sequence: CASSYSSGHMTQYF.

This clone rates as hyperexpanded. V usage is TRBV27 and J usage is TRBJ1-2; D possibly corresponds to TRBD1 (5 bases). The germline V gene encodes CDR1 MNHEY and CDR2 SMNVEV (reference sequence). The CDR3 sequence is 14 residues long. V was clipped by 5 bases and J by 4 bases, with 14 bases between them. Here the CDR3 reads CASSPTPGTYGYTF. CDR3 DNA: TGTGCCAGCAGTCCAACGCCGGGGACCTATGGCTACACCTTC.

This clone was observed a single time. This chain links TRBV27 with TRBJ2-3; weak D call: TRBD1 (5 bases). The ends were cut back, 6 bases at V and 5 bases at J, with 9 bases in the middle. Germline V gives CDR1 MNHEY, CDR2 SMNVEV (reference sequence). There are 12 residues in the CDR3. The CDR3 sequence is CASRGVGDTQYF. The CDR3 DNA reads TGTGCCAGCAGAGGGGTGGGAGATACGCAGTATTTT.

The chain employs TRBV6-1 and TRBJ2-1; 7 nucleotides align to TRBD2. The CDR3 runs to 13 residues. Per germline, CDR1 MNHNS and CDR2 SASEGT. The ends lost 6 bases at V and 8 bases at J; junction bases unmatched: 7. CDR3 nucleotides: TGTGCCAGCAGGGTATACCGGGAGGATGAGCAGTTCTTC. It encodes CASRVYREDEQFF.

The genes are TRBV9 and TRBJ1-5; D is ambiguous. CDR1 SGDLS and CDR2 YYNGEE come from the germline V gene. V was clipped by 1 base and J by 0 bases, with 8 bases between them. The CDR3 covers 15 residues. The CDR3 loop is CASSVPNLSNQPQHF. The CDR3 coding sequence is TGTGCCAGCAGCGTACCTAACCTTAGCAATCAGCCCCAGCATTTT.

The chain employs TRBV5-6 and TRBJ1-1; no firm D call. Trimming pared 4 bases from V and 1 base from J, leaving 11 bases between. There are 14 residues in the CDR3. Germline V lookup: CDR1 SGHDT, CDR2 YYEEEE. The CDR3, as DNA: TGTGCCAGCAGCACCAGGTTCCCGAACACTGAAGCTTTCTTT. This gives the protein CASSTRFPNTEAFF.

The J gene is TRBJ1-2, the V gene TRBV4-1; 9 nucleotides match TRBD1. The CDR3 runs to 15 residues. From germline, CDR1 is MGHRA and CDR2 YSYEKL. J gave up 4 bases and V 1 base, and 4 bases lay outside the gene matches. The chain's CDR3 is CASSQVGQGSYGYTF. The DNA for the CDR3 is TGCGCCAGCAGCCAAGTCGGACAGGGGAGCTATGGCTACACCTTC.

The rearrangement links TRBV19 to TRBJ1-3; no clear D. Germline CDR1 LNHDA, CDR2 SQIVND (reference sequence). There are 15 residues in the CDR3. Trimming stripped 10 bases from V and 0 bases from J, with 16 bases between. CDR3 coding DNA: TGTGCCACCTCCCGTTGGGCGAGCTCTGGAAACACCATATATTTT. This encodes CATSRWASSGNTIYF. Filled out from reference TRBV19 and TRBJ1-3, the complete variable domain reads DGGITQSPKYLFRKEGQNVTLSCEQNLNHDAMYWYRQDPGQGLRLIYYSQIVNDFQKGDIAEGYSVSREKKESFPLTVTSAQKNPTAFYLCATSRWASSGNTIYFGEGSWLTVV.

This clone turned up a few times. The chain links TRBV7-9 to TRBJ1-5; D might be TRBD1 (6 bases). This CDR3 region has 13 residues. The V gene's germline CDR1 is SEHNR and CDR2 FQNEAQ (reference sequence). V was trimmed by 2 bases and J by 4 bases, leaving 6 bases between them. CDR3 region: CASSLTGNQPQHF. In nucleotides, the CDR3 is TGTGCCAGCAGCTTAACAGGGAATCAGCCCCAGCATTTT.

The gene calls are TRBV5-1 and TRBJ1-2; D gene unclear. The CDR3 spans 14 residues. The V and J ends lost 0 bases and 4 bases respectively, with 10 bases between them. Germline V gene data show CDR1 as SGHRS and CDR2 as YFSETQ. The CDR3 nucleotides read TGCGCCAGCAGCTTGGGACTAGAGATCTATGGCTACACCTTC. Translation: CASSLGLEIYGYTF.

V and J are TRBV5-6 and TRBJ1-2; D uncertain. The germline V gene encodes CDR1 SGHDT and CDR2 YYEEEE. V was shortened by 3 bases and J by 5 bases, with 14 bases between the two germline ends. There are 14 residues in the CDR3. The CDR3 DNA sequence: TGTGCCAGCAGCTCATTACCCATAAGTTATGGCTACACCTTC. Its protein product is CASSSLPISYGYTF.

The chain combines TRBV7-8 with TRBJ2-5, with 8 bases fitting TRBD2. CDR1 and CDR2 from the germline V gene are SGHVS and FQNEAQ. Losses at the gene ends were 1 base for V and 7 bases for J; bases not matched to a gene: 11. The CDR3 has 16 residues. CDR3 sequence: CASSLVGSGAPMTQYF. Here the CDR3 DNA reads TGTGCCAGCAGCTTAGTTGGTAGCGGGGCACCTATGACCCAGTACTTC.

The table lists this clone with a few counts. CDR3 nucleotides: TGTGCCAGCACCCGAAGCGGGGGGGCCTTAGAGACCCAGTACTTC. Translation gives CASTRSGGALETQYF. The J gene is TRBJ2-5, the V gene TRBV6-5; 10 bases map to TRBD2. Germline V CDR1 and CDR2: MNHEY, SVGAGI. The CDR3 extends over 15 amino acids. V lost 7 bases, J lost 4 bases, and 9 bases stayed unmatched.